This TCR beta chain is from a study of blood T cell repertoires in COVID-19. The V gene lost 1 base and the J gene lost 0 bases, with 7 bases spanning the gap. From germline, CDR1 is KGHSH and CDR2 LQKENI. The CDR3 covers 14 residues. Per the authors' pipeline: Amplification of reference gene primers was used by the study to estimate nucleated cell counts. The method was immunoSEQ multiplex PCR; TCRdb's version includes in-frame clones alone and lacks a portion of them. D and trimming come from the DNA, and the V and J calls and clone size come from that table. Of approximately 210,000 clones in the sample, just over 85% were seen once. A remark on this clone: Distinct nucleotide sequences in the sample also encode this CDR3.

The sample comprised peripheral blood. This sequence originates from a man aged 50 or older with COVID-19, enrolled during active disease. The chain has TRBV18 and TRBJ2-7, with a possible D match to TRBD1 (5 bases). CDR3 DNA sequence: TGTGCCAGCTCACCACTTCAGGGCTCCTACGAGCAGTACTTC. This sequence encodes CASSPLQGSYEQYF.